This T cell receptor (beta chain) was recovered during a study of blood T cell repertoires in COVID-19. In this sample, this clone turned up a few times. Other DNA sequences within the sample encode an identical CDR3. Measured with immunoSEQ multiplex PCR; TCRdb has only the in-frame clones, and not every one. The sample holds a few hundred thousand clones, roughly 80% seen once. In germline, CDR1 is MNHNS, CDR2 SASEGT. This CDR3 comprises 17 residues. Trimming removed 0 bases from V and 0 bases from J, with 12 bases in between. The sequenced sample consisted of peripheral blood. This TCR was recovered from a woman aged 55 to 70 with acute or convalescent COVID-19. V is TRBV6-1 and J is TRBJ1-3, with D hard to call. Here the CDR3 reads CASSEAHGGSSGNTIYF. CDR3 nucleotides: TGTGCCAGCAGTGAAGCGCACGGCGGATCCTCTGGAAACACCATATATTTT.